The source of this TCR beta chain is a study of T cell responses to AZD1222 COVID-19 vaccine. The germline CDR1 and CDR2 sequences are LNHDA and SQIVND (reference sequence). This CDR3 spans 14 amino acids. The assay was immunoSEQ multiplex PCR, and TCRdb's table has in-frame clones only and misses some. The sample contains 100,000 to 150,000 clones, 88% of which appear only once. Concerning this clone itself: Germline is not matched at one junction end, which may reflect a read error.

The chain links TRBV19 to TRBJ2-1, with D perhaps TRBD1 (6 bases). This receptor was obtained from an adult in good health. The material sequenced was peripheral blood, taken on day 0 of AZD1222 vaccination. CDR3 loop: CAGSIDQGWNEQFF. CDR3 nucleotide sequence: TGTGCCGGTAGTATAGATCAGGGGTGGAATGAGCAGTTCTTC. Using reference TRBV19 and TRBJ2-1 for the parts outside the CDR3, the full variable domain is DGGITQSPKYLFRKEGQNVTLSCEQNLNHDAMYWYRQDPGQGLRLIYYSQIVNDFQKGDIAEGYSVSREKKESFPLTVTSAQKNPTAFYLCAGSIDQGWNEQFFGPGTRLTVL.